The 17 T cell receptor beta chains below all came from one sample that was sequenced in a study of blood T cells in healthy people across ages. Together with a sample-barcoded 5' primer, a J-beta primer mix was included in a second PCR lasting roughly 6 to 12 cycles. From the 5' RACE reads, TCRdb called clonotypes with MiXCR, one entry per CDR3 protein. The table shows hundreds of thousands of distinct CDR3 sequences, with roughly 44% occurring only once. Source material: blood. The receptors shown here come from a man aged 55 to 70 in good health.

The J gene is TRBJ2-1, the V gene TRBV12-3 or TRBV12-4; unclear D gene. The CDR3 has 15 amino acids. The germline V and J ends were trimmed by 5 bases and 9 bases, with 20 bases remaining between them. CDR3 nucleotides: TGTGCCAGCAGTCCGGCGAGTGTCCCCCACCGTGAGCAGTTCTTC. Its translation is CASSPASVPHREQFF.

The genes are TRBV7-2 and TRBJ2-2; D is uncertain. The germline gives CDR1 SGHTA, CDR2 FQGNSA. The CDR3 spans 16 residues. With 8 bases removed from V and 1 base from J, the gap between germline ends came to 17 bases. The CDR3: CASLISVAGNTGELFF. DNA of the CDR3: TGTGCCAGCCTAATTAGTGTCGCTGGGAACACCGGGGAGCTGTTTTTT.

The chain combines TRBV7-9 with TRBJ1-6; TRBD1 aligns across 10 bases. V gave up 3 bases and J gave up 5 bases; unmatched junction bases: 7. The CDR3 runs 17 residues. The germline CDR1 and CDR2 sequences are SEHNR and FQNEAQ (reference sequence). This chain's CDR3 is CASSLGTGATDNSPLHF. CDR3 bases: TGTGCCAGCAGCTTGGGGACAGGGGCGACGGATAATTCACCCCTCCACTTT.

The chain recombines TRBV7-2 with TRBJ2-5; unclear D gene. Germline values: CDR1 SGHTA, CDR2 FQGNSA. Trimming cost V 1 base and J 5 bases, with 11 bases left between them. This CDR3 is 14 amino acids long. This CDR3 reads CASSLDSPRETQYF. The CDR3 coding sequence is TGTGCCAGCAGCTTAGATAGCCCCAGGGAGACCCAGTACTTC.

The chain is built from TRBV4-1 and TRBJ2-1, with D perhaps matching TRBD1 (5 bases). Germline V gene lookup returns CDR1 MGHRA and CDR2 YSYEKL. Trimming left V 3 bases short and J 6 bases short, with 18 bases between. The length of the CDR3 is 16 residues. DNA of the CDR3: TGCGCCAGCAGCCACTCCGCAGGGCAGATATCCAATGAGCAGTTCTTC. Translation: CASSHSAGQISNEQFF.

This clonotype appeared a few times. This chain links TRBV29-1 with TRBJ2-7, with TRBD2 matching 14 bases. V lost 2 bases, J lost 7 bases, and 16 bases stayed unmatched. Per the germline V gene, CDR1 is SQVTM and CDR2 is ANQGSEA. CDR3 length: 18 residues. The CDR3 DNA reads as TGCAGCGTTGAAATAGGACTAGCGGGGGGCCCTACCTACAATGAGCAGTACTTC. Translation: CSVEIGLAGGPTYNEQYF.

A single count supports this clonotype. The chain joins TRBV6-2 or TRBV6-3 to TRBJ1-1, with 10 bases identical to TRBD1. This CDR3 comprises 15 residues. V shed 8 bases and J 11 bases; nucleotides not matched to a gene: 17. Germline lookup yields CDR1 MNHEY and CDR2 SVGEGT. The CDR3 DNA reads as TGTGCCAGCGCAGCGTCCGGGACAGGGGCCTTAGAGGCTTTCTTT. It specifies CASAASGTGALEAFF.

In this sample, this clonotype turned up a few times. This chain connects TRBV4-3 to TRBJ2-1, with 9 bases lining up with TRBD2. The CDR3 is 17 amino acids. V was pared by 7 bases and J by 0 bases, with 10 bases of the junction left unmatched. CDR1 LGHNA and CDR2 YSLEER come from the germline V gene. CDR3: CASNRKSGGISYNEQFF. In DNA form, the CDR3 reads TGCGCCAGCAACCGAAAAAGCGGGGGGATCTCCTACAATGAGCAGTTCTTC.

CDR3 DNA sequence: TGTGCCAGCAGTTTATATAAGACAAAAGGGAACGGCTACACCTTC. Translating gives CASSLYKTKGNGYTF. The chain carries TRBV27 and TRBJ1-2; unclear D gene. Trimming took off 1 base at V and 8 bases at J, with 17 bases between the two ends. The CDR3 sequence is 15 residues long. Looked up from germline, CDR1 is MNHEY and CDR2 is SMNVEV (reference sequence).

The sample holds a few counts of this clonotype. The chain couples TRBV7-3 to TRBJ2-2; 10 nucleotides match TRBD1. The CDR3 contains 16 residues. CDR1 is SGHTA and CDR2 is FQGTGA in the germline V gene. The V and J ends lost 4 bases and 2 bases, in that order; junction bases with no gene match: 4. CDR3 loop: CASSSDRGLNTGELFF. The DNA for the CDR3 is TGTGCCAGCAGCTCTGACAGGGGGCTAAACACCGGGGAGCTGTTTTTT.

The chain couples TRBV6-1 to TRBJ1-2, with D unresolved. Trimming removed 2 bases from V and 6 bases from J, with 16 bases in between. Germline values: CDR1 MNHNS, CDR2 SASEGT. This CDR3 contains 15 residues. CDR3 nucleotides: TGTGCCAGCAGTGAAACGGTACAGAGAATTAATGGCTACACCTTC. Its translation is CASSETVQRINGYTF.

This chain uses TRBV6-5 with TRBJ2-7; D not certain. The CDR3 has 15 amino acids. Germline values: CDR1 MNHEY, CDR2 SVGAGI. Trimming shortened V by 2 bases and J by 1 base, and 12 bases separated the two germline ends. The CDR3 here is CASSYRQGLSYEQYF. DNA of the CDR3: TGTGCCAGCAGTTACAGGCAAGGATTGTCCTACGAGCAGTACTTC.

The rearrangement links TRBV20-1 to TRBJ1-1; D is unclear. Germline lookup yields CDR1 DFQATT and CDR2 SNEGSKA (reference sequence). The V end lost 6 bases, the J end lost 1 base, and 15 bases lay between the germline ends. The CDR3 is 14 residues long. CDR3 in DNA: TGCAGTGCCCCGAGCCGCACAAGGAACACTGAAGCTTTCTTT. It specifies CSAPSRTRNTEAFF.

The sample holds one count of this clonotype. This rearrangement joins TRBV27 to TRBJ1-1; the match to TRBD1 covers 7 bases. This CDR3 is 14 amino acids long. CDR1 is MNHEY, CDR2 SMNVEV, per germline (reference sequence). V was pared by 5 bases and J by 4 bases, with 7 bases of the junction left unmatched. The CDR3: CASSVGTAGTEAFF. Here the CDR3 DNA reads TGTGCCAGCAGTGTCGGGACAGCCGGCACTGAAGCTTTCTTT.

The CDR3: CSVPQGSYTGELFF. CDR3 sequence (DNA): TGCAGCGTTCCCCAGGGGTCGTACACCGGGGAGCTGTTTTTT. V usage is TRBV29-1 and J usage is TRBJ2-2; D is perhaps TRBD1 (6 bases). Germline lookup yields CDR1 SQVTM and CDR2 ANQGSEA. Deletions cut 5 bases from V and 3 bases from J, with 13 bases between. CDR3 size: 14 residues.

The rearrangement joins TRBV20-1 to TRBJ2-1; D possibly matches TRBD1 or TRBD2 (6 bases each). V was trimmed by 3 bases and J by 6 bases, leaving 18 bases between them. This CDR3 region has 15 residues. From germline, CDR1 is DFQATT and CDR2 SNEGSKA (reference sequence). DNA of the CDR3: TGCAGTGCTAGGGGTGGGGGGCAGTATCGCAATGAGCAGTTCTTC. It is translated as CSARGGGQYRNEQFF.

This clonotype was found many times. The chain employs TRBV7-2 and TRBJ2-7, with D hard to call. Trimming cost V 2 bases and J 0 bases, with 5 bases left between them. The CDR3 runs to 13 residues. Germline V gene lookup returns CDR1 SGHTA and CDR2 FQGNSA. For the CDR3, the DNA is TGTGCCAGCAGCTTACCCCCCTCCTACGAGCAGTACTTC. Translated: CASSLPPSYEQYF.